The T cell receptor beta chain under discussion was sequenced for a study of shared clonotypes between healthy human individuals. This clone has ten or more counts. Its target is unknown. General study findings and limits: Generation probabilities of non-shared clonotypes were lower (relative to those shared by all four donors). Naive subsets typically showed greater estimated richness than memory subsets.

Repertoires were generated with immunoSEQ multiplex PCR, while TCRdb's copy carries only in-frame clones and drops some. The table shows 950,000 to 1,100,000 clones, with about 80% occurring only once. The CDR3 consists of 14 residues. Germline CDR1 is MRHNA and CDR2 is SNTAGT. V was clipped by 3 bases and J by 5 bases, with 10 bases between them. The specimen was memory CD4+ T cells sorted from blood. This sample's subset: CD45RA-negative fraction. This TCR came from a man between 18 and 29 years old in good health. The chain joins TRBV6-4 to TRBJ2-2; TRBD2 is a possible D gene (5 bases). In DNA, the CDR3 is TGTGCCAGCAGTGAACAAAGAGGGACCGGGGAGCTGTTTTTT. It is translated as CASSEQRGTGELFF.